This paragraph covers one TCR beta chain sequence. Germline assignment: CDR1 KGHDR and CDR2 SFDVKD. Trimming left V 2 bases short and J 2 bases short, with 7 bases between. The CDR3 length is 14 residues. These data belong to a study of T cell responses to AZD1222 COVID-19 vaccine. TCRdb keeps only in-frame clones here, not all; method: immunoSEQ multiplex PCR. The sample holds fewer than 100,000 clones; around 88% are singletons and the top ten take around a tenth. The chain links TRBV24-1 to TRBJ2-3; perhaps TRBD2 as D (6 bases). The sequence came from an adult who received the AZD1222 COVID-19 vaccine. Sequences were derived from peripheral blood, sampled 28 days after the second AZD1222 dose. Here the CDR3 reads CATSDWGLTDTQYF. The CDR3 region has the DNA TGTGCCACCAGTGATTGGGGACTCACAGATACGCAGTATTTT.